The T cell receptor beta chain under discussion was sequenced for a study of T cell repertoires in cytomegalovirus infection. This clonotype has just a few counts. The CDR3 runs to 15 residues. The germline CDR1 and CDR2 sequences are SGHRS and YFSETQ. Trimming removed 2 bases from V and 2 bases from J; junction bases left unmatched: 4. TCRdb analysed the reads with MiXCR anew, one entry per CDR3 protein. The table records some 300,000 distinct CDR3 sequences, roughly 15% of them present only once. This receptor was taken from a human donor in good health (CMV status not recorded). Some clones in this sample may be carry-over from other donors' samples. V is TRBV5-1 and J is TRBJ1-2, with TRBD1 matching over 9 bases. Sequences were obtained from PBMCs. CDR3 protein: CASSFGTGLNYGYTF. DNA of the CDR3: TGCGCCAGCAGCTTCGGGACAGGGCTAAACTATGGCTACACCTTC.